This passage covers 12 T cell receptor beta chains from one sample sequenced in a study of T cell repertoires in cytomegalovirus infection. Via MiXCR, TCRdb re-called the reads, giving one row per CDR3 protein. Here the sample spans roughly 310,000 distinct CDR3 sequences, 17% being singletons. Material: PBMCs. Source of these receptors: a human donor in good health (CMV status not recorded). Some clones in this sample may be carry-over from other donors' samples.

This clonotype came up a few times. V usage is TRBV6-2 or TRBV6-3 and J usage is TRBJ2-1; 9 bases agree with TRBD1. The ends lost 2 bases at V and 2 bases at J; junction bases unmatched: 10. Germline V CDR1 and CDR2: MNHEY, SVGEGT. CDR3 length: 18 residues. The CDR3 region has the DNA TGTGCCAGCAGTTACCCCCCCCCCGGACAGGGGCCCTACAATGAGCAGTTCTTC. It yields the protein CASSYPPPGQGPYNEQFF.

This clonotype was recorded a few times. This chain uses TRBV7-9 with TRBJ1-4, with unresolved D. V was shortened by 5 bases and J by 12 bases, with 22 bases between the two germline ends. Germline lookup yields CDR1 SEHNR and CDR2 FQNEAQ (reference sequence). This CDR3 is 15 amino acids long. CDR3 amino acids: CASSPALGFGVELFF. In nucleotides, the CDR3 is TGTGCCAGCAGCCCGGCGCTGGGGTTCGGGGTCGAACTGTTTTTT.

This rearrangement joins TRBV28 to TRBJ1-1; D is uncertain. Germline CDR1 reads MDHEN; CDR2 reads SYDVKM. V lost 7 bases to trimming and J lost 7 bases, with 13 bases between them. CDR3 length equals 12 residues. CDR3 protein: CASIEVGREAFF. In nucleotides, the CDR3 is TGTGCCAGCATCGAAGTAGGGCGTGAAGCTTTCTTT.

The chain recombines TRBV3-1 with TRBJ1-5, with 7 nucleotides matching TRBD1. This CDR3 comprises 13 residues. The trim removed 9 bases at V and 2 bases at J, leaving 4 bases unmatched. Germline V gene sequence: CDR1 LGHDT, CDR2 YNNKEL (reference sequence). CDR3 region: CASQGGGNQPQHF. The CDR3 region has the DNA TGTGCCAGTCAGGGGGGTGGCAATCAGCCCCAGCATTTT.

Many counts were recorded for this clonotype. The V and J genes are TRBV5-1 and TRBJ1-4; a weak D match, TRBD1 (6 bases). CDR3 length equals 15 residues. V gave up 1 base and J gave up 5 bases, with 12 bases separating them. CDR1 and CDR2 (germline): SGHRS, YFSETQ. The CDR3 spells CASSLQDRVNEKLFF. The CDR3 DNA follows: TGCGCCAGCAGCTTGCAGGACAGAGTCAATGAAAAACTGTTTTTT.

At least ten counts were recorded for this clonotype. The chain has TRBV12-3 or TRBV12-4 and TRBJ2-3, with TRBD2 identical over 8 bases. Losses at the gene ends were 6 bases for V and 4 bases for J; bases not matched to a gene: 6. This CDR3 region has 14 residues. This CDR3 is CASRNSGAPDTQYF. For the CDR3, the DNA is TGTGCCAGCAGAAATAGCGGGGCCCCAGATACGCAGTATTTT.

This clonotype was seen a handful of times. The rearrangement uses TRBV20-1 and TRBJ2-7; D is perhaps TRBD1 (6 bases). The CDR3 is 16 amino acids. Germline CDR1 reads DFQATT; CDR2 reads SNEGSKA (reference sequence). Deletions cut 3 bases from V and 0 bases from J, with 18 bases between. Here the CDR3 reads CSARGALELSSYEQYF. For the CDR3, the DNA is TGCAGTGCTAGGGGGGCTCTTGAGTTAAGCTCCTACGAGCAGTACTTC.

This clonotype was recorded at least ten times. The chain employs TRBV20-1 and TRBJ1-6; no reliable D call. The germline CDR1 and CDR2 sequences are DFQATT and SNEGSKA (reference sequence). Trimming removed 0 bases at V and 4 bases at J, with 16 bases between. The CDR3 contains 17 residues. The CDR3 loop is CSARDPYTDVYNSPLHF. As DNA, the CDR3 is TGCAGTGCTAGAGATCCCTACACGGACGTATATAATTCACCCCTCCACTTT.

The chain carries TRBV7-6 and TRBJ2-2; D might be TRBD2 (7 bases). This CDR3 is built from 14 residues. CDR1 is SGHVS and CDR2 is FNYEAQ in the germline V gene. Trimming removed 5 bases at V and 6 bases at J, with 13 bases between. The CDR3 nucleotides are TGTGCCAGCAGCCCCCTCGGGGGGCCCGGGGAGCTGTTTTTT. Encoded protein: CASSPLGGPGELFF.

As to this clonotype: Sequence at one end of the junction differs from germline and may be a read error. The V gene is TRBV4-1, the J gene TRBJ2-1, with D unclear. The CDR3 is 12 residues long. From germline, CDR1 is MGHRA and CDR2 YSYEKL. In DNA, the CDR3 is TGCGCCTGCAGCCAAGATGGCAATGAGCAGTTCTTC. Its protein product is CACSQDGNEQFF.

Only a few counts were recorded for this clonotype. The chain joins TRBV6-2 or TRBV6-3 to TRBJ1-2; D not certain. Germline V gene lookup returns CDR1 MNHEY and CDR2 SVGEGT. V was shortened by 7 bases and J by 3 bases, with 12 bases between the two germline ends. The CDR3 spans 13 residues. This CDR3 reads CASNGGSDYGYTF. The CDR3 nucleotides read TGTGCCAGCAACGGAGGGTCGGACTATGGCTACACCTTC.

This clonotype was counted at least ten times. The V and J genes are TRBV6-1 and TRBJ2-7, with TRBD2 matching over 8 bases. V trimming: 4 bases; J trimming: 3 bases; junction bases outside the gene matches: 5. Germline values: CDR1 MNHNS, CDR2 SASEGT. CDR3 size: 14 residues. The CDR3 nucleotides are TGTGCCAGCAGTGGTACTAGCGGAGGCTACGAGCAGTACTTC. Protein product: CASSGTSGGYEQYF.